One T cell receptor (beta chain) is described in this entry. What it recognizes is unknown. The sample contains more than one DNA sequence encoding this CDR3. The data stem from a study of shared clonotypes between healthy human individuals. Notes on the study in general: In the sorted subsets, rarefaction showed sequencing was incomplete despite large depth. Naive subsets typically showed greater estimated richness than memory subsets.

Each cell subset's genomic DNA was divided evenly among several immunoSEQ plates. Method: immunoSEQ multiplex PCR; TCRdb's copy keeps in-frame clones and lacks some. The table records 1.5 million to 2.5 million clones, about 95% of them present only once. Naive CD8 cells lacked CD45RO, underwent positive selection for CCR7 and left out terminally differentiated effector memory CD45RA+ cells. There were only Caucasian adults among the donors, and all lived in Nashville, Tennessee. CDR1 MNHEY and CDR2 SMNVEV come from the germline V gene (reference sequence). The CDR3 totals 15 residues. V was pared by 2 bases and J by 2 bases, with 5 bases of the junction left unmatched.

The specimen sequenced was naive CD8+ T cells sorted from blood. The TCR originated in a young man in good health. The gene calls are TRBV27 and TRBJ1-1, with 7 bases matching TRBD1. This chain's CDR3 is CASSLAGTANTEAFF. DNA of the CDR3: TGTGCCAGCAGTTTAGCCGGGACAGCAAACACTGAAGCTTTCTTT.